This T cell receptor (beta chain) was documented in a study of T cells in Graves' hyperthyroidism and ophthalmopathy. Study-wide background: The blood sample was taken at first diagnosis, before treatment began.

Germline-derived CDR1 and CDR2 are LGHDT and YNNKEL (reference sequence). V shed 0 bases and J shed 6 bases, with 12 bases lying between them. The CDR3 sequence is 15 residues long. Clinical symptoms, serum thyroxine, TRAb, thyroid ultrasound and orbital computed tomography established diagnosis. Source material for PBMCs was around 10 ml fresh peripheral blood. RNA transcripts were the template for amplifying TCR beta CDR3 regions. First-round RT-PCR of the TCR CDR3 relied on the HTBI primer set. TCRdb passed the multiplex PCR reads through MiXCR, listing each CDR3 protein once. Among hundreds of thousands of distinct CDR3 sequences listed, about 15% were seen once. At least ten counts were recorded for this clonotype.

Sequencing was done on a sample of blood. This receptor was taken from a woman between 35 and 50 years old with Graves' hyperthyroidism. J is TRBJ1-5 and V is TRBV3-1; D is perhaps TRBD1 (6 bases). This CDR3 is CASSQDMGGGQPQHF. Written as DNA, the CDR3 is TGTGCCAGCAGCCAAGATATGGGGGGCGGTCAGCCCCAGCATTTT. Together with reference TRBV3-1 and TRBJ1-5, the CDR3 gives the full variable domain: DTAVSQTPKYLVTQMGNDKSIKCEQNLGHDTMYWYKQDSKKFLKIMFSYNNKELIINETVPNRFSPKSPDKAHLNLHINSLELGDSAVYFCASSQDMGGGQPQHFGDGTRLSIL.